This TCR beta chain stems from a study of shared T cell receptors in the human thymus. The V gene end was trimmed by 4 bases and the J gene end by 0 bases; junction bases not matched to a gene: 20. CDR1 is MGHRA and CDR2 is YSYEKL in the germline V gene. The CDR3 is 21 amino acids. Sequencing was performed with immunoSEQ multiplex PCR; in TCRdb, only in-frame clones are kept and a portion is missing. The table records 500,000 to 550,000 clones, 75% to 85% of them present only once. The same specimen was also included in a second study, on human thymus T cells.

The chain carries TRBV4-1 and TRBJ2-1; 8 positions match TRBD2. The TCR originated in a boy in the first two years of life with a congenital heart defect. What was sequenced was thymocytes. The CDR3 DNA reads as TGCGCCAGCAGCCTAACGGGGGGGACTCCCGGTGAGAGAGGCTCCTACAATGAGCAGTTCTTC. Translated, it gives CASSLTGGTPGERGSYNEQFF.